The 20 T cell receptor beta chains below come from one sample, sequenced in a study of metastatic and nonmetastatic thyroid tumors. TCRdb re-clonotyped the PCR reads via MiXCR. The table has 12,000 or so clones, roughly 28% seen once. All patients were untreated before thyroid surgery. The material sequenced was tumor tissue. These receptors originate from a female donor with papillary thyroid cancer or a benign thyroid nodule (not recorded which). Some clones in this sample may be carry-over from other donors' samples.

This clone was seen only once. The chain is built from TRBV15 and TRBJ2-1; the D gene is possibly TRBD2 (5 bases). CDR1 and CDR2 from the germline V gene are LNHNV and YYDKDF (reference sequence). The V and J ends lost 1 base and 7 bases respectively, with 23 bases between them. This CDR3 comprises 18 residues. The DNA of the CDR3 is TGTGCCACCAGCAGAGTTGGGCTAGCTATGGGTTTCGGGAATGAGCAGTTCTTC. Its translation is CATSRVGLAMGFGNEQFF.

By proportion, this clone is medium-sized. The V gene is TRBV27, the J gene TRBJ1-1, with D possibly being TRBD1 (6 bases). CDR1 and CDR2 (germline): MNHEY, SMNVEV (reference sequence). V shed 5 bases and J shed 1 base, with 14 bases lying between them. The CDR3 contains 15 residues. The CDR3 is CASSVRGLGNTEAFF. The CDR3 DNA follows: TGTGCCAGCAGTGTCAGGGGTCTGGGGAACACTGAAGCTTTCTTT.

This clone was recorded at least ten times. The genes are TRBV30 and TRBJ1-2, with 7 bases identical to TRBD1. The germline V gene encodes CDR1 GTSNPN and CDR2 SVGIG (reference sequence). Unmatched junction bases numbered 7, after V lost 4 bases and J lost 8 bases. The CDR3 runs 12 residues. CDR3 in amino acids: CAWKGSGGGYTF. The CDR3 DNA reads as TGTGCCTGGAAGGGCTCAGGGGGAGGCTACACCTTC.

In this sample, this clone is medium-sized. The chain joins TRBV4-3 to TRBJ2-7; 13 bases map to TRBD2. CDR1 and CDR2 from the germline V gene are LGHNA and YSLEER. The CDR3 is 20 amino acids. V lost 1 base and J lost 4; bases outside the gene matches: 16. The CDR3 loop reads CASSQVPSFLLAGGTYEQYF. DNA of the CDR3: TGCGCCAGCAGCCAAGTACCCTCCTTTCTACTAGCGGGAGGGACATACGAGCAGTACTTC.

The chain couples TRBV6-2 or TRBV6-3 to TRBJ1-2; 9 bases are shared with TRBD1. The J segment lost 4 bases and the V segment lost 8 bases, leaving 23 bases of the junction unmatched. The CDR3 has 19 amino acids. Germline V gene lookup returns CDR1 MNHEY and CDR2 SVGEGT. In DNA form, the CDR3 reads TGTGCCAGCGCCCGAGGATATTCCCCTTGGGACAGGGCTGGCTATGGCTACACCTTC. It yields the protein CASARGYSPWDRAGYGYTF.

This clone is medium-sized in the sample. The chain carries TRBV20-1 and TRBJ2-5; D perhaps matches TRBD1 (7 bases). Germline lookup yields CDR1 DFQATT and CDR2 SNEGSKA (reference sequence). The CDR3 runs to 11 residues. V shed 6 bases and J shed 7 bases, with 12 bases lying between them. The CDR3 loop reads CSADREVTQYF. CDR3 coding DNA: TGCAGTGCAGACAGGGAGGTGACCCAGTACTTC.

The chain combines TRBV6-5 with TRBJ1-5; a possible D gene is TRBD1 (5 bases). This CDR3 is built from 13 residues. V lost 0 bases, J lost 5 bases, and 5 bases lay in between. The germline gives CDR1 MNHEY, CDR2 SVGAGI. The CDR3 here is CASSYSTDQPQHF. CDR3 nucleotide sequence: TGTGCCAGCAGTTACTCGACAGATCAGCCCCAGCATTTT.

This chain joins TRBV6-1 and TRBJ2-7, with D hard to call. Trimming shortened V by 4 bases and J by 3 bases, and 10 bases separated the two germline ends. This CDR3 is 13 amino acids long. The germline V gene encodes CDR1 MNHNS and CDR2 SASEGT. The CDR3 sequence is CASSGTDDYEQYF. The CDR3, as DNA: TGTGCCAGCAGTGGAACCGATGACTACGAGCAGTACTTC.

The rearrangement links TRBV7-2 to TRBJ2-1; the match to TRBD2 covers 7 bases. The CDR3 consists of 14 residues. Germline-derived CDR1 and CDR2 are SGHTA and FQGNSA. V lost 3 bases, J lost 3 bases, and 2 bases stayed unmatched. CDR3 in amino acids: CASSLAGVYNEQFF. The DNA of the CDR3 is TGTGCCAGCAGCTTGGCGGGAGTCTACAATGAGCAGTTCTTC.

The chain combines TRBV11-2 with TRBJ2-1; TRBD1 matches at 9 bases. The CDR3 runs 16 residues. Germline CDR1 SGHAT, CDR2 FQNNGV. Trimming cost V 1 base and J 8 bases; bases outside gene matches: 9. The CDR3 here is CASSLGSGRTGDEQFF. The CDR3 nucleotides are TGTGCCAGCAGCTTAGGCAGTGGGAGGACAGGGGATGAGCAGTTCTTC.

The sample holds a few counts of this clone. V usage is TRBV6-5 and J usage is TRBJ2-7, with TRBD2 as a possible D gene (5 bases). This CDR3 comprises 16 residues. Trimming removed 0 bases from V and 1 base from J, with 13 bases in between. Germline CDR1 and CDR2: MNHEY and SVGAGI. This CDR3 is CASSYSISAVSYEQYF. CDR3 DNA sequence: TGTGCCAGCAGTTACTCTATTAGCGCGGTATCCTACGAGCAGTACTTC.

This clone was seen more than once but under ten times. A junction end diverges from the germline sequence, so it may reflect a read error. CDR3 residues: CASSVNPAGGYNEQSF. Written as DNA, the CDR3 is TGTGCCAGCAGCGTAAACCCAGCGGGGGGTTACAATGAGCAGTCCTTC. The chain joins TRBV9 to TRBJ2-1; the match to TRBD2 covers 9 bases. The CDR3 length is 16 residues. Germline V gives CDR1 SGDLS, CDR2 YYNGEE.

This clone is classed as large. The chain is built from TRBV6-2 or TRBV6-3 and TRBJ2-6, with D maybe TRBD1 (6 bases). The CDR3 runs 16 residues. Deletions cut 2 bases from V and 4 bases from J, with 12 bases between. CDR1 and CDR2 from the germline V gene are MNHEY and SVGEGT. The CDR3 sequence: CASSYSFRGGANVLTF. In nucleotides, the CDR3 is TGTGCCAGCAGTTACAGTTTCAGGGGAGGGGCCAACGTCCTGACTTTC.

Worth noting for this clone: The same CDR3 arises from other DNA sequences in this sample as well. CDR3 sequence: CASSDDRGGGYTF. The CDR3 region has the DNA TGCGCCAGCAGCGATGACAGGGGGGGAGGCTACACCTTC. This rearrangement joins TRBV10-2 to TRBJ1-2; TRBD1 agrees at 9 bases. Losses at the gene ends were 6 bases for V and 8 bases for J; bases not matched to a gene: 7. This CDR3 has 13 residues. Germline CDR1 reads WSHSY; CDR2 reads SAAADI.

The rearrangement joins TRBV13 to TRBJ2-5; the match to TRBD1 covers 7 bases. V was clipped by 1 base and J by 3 bases; unmatched bases: 5. From germline, CDR1 is PRHDT and CDR2 FYEKMQ (reference sequence). The CDR3 runs to 15 residues. The CDR3 bases are TGTGCCAGCAGCTTAGACAGGGGAGTGAAAGAGACCCAGTACTTC. It translates to CASSLDRGVKETQYF.

The chain carries TRBV27 and TRBJ1-2; 8 positions match TRBD1. V lost 5 bases to trimming and J lost 7 bases; unmatched junction nucleotides: 6. The CDR3 runs 13 residues. Germline lookup yields CDR1 MNHEY and CDR2 SMNVEV (reference sequence). The CDR3 sequence is CASSLQGEGGYTF. CDR3 sequence (DNA): TGTGCCAGCAGTCTACAGGGGGAGGGTGGCTACACCTTC.

This chain uses TRBV3-1 with TRBJ1-3; a possible D gene is TRBD1 (5 bases). Germline lookup yields CDR1 LGHDT and CDR2 YNNKEL (reference sequence). The CDR3 totals 13 residues. The V end was cut by 2 bases, the J end by 7 bases, with 9 bases between. CDR3 coding DNA: TGTGCCAGCAGCCAAACAGGACCGAACACCATATATTTT. This encodes CASSQTGPNTIYF.

This clone is labeled medium-sized. J is TRBJ1-5 and V is TRBV6-1, with 10 bases identical to TRBD1. The germline V gene encodes CDR1 MNHNS and CDR2 SASEGT. With 6 bases clipped from V and 6 bases from J, the junction kept 8 bases outside the gene matches. This CDR3 is built from 15 residues. The CDR3 nucleotides read TGTGCCAGCAGAGAGACAGGGGGCGCGGGTCAGCCCCAGCATTTT. It is translated as CASRETGGAGQPQHF.

The V call is TRBV27, the J call TRBJ1-6; no firm D call. The CDR3 covers 14 residues. Germline assignment: CDR1 MNHEY and CDR2 SMNVEV (reference sequence). V was trimmed by 3 bases and J by 7 bases, leaving 10 bases between them. This CDR3 reads CASSFERMNSPLHF. CDR3 sequence (DNA): TGTGCCAGCAGTTTCGAGCGGATGAATTCACCCCTCCACTTT.

The table lists this clone with many counts. The CDR3 loop is CASSSDSSWTQYF. The CDR3 nucleotides read TGTGCCAGCAGCTCTGACAGTTCCTGGACCCAGTACTTC. The J gene is TRBJ2-5, the V gene TRBV7-9, with a possible D match to TRBD1 (5 bases). CDR1 and CDR2 (germline): SEHNR, FQNEAQ (reference sequence). The CDR3 consists of 13 residues. With 4 bases removed from V and 7 bases from J, the gap between germline ends came to 13 bases.